Shown below are 13 T cell receptor beta chains from a single sample sequenced in a study of CD8 T cells in Susac syndrome. An input of about 0.5 to 1 ug of RNA was subjected to reverse transcription using random hexamers. TCRdb reprocessed the immunoSEQ multiplex PCR reads via MiXCR and lists one record per CDR3 protein. The profile shows 200,000 to 250,000 distinct CDR3 sequences, 80% to 95% of them singletons. Sequenced material: CD8+ T cells from PBMCs. These receptors were collected from a human donor with multiple sclerosis.

This sequence joins TRBV29-1 and TRBJ2-5; the D call may be TRBD1 or TRBD2 (5 bases each). The germline CDR1 and CDR2 sequences are SQVTM and ANQGSEA. The length of the CDR3 is 11 residues. V was trimmed by 0 bases and J by 7 bases, leaving 6 bases between them. In DNA, the CDR3 is TGCAGCGTTGAAGATGGGGGGACCCAGTACTTC. Encoded protein: CSVEDGGTQYF.

The chain has TRBV25-1 and TRBJ1-2; D call uncertain. Trimming left V 6 bases short and J 5 bases short, with 4 bases between. Germline lookup yields CDR1 MGHDK and CDR2 SYGVNS. The CDR3 consists of 10 residues. The CDR3 DNA sequence: TGTGCCAGCAGCCCGTATGGCTACACCTTC. This encodes CASSPYGYTF.

V and J are TRBV5-1 and TRBJ2-1, with D unresolved. The V and J ends lost 3 bases and 6 bases respectively, with 10 bases between them. The CDR3 runs to 13 residues. Germline-derived CDR1 and CDR2 are SGHRS and YFSETQ. CDR3 sequence reads: CASSSSSGNEQFF. CDR3 coding DNA: TGCGCCAGCAGCTCCTCCTCAGGCAATGAGCAGTTCTTC.

The chain combines TRBV28 with TRBJ2-3, with 7 bases matching TRBD2. CDR3 length equals 15 residues. J gave up 3 bases and V 5 bases, and 8 bases lay outside the gene matches. Germline V gives CDR1 MDHEN, CDR2 SYDVKM. For the CDR3, the DNA is TGTGCCAGCAGTCCCACTAGCGCGTGGACAGATACGCAGTATTTT. Protein sequence: CASSPTSAWTDTQYF.

V and J are TRBV5-6 and TRBJ1-4; D remains ambiguous. The CDR3 loop spans 14 amino acids. Germline assignment: CDR1 SGHDT and CDR2 YYEEEE. V was cut by 2 bases and J by 6 bases, with 11 bases left in between. Here the CDR3 reads CASSLDYADEKLFF. Here the CDR3 DNA reads TGTGCCAGCAGCTTAGACTACGCGGATGAAAAACTGTTTTTT.

The chain has TRBV2 and TRBJ2-6, with D uncertain. V lost 7 bases to trimming and J lost 0 bases, with 13 bases between them. Germline assignment: CDR1 SNHLY and CDR2 FYNNEI. CDR3 length: 16 amino acids. CDR3 bases: TGTGCCAGCATTCCCTCCGCCCTCTCTGGGGCCAACGTCCTGACTTTC. Protein: CASIPSALSGANVLTF.

This clonotype has only one observation. The chain couples TRBV3-1 to TRBJ2-1, with 11 bases matching TRBD2. Trimming at V came to 2 bases and at J to 7 bases, leaving 7 bases not matched to a gene. CDR1 is LGHDT and CDR2 is YNNKEL in the germline V gene (reference sequence). CDR3 length: 16 amino acids. The CDR3 loop is CASSQFGTSGLNEQFF. The CDR3 DNA reads as TGTGCCAGCAGCCAATTCGGGACTAGCGGTCTTAATGAGCAGTTCTTC.

The chain carries TRBV7-2 and TRBJ2-2; 9 nucleotides agree with TRBD2. V was clipped by 0 bases and J by 3 bases; unmatched bases: 8. This CDR3 contains 18 residues. The germline V gene has CDR1 SGHTA and CDR2 FQGNSA. CDR3: CASSLALPSGTDTGELFF. CDR3 in DNA: TGTGCCAGCAGCTTAGCCCTCCCTAGCGGGACGGACACCGGGGAGCTGTTTTTT. The full variable domain, completed using reference TRBV7-2 and TRBJ2-2, is GAGVSQSPSNKVTEKGKDVELRCDPISGHTALYWYRQSLGQGLEFLIYFQGNSAPDKSGLPSDRFSAERTGGSVSTLTIQRTQQEDSAVYLCASSLALPSGTDTGELFFGEGSRLTVL.

The CDR3 nucleotides are TGCAGCGTTACCCAACCAACGCCAGGCCGATATGGCTACACCTTC. This encodes CSVTQPTPGRYGYTF. This sequence joins TRBV29-1 and TRBJ1-2, with D hard to call. The CDR3 consists of 15 residues. The V and J ends lost 5 bases and 5 bases respectively, with 21 bases between them. CDR1 is SQVTM and CDR2 is ANQGSEA in the germline V gene.

A single count supports this clonotype. The V call is TRBV7-9, the J call TRBJ2-1; D is undetermined. This CDR3 contains 17 residues. Trimming cost V 1 base and J 2 bases, with 15 bases left between them. Germline V gives CDR1 SEHNR, CDR2 FQNEAQ (reference sequence). CDR3 nucleotides: TGTGCCAGCAGCTTAGGGTCGCGATGGGCAACCTACAATGAGCAGTTCTTC. Protein product: CASSLGSRWATYNEQFF.

The chain carries TRBV20-1 and TRBJ2-1; 13 bases are a match to TRBD2. Germline-derived CDR1 and CDR2 are DFQATT and SNEGSKA (reference sequence). Trimming at V came to 0 bases and at J to 7 bases, leaving 3 bases not matched to a gene. This CDR3 has 15 residues. The CDR3 DNA follows: TGCAGTGCTAGAGAGGGGACTAGCGGGGTAAATGAGCAGTTCTTC. Amino acid sequence: CSAREGTSGVNEQFF.

The V call is TRBV6-5, the J call TRBJ1-2; perhaps TRBD1 as D (5 bases). Germline V lookup: CDR1 MNHEY, CDR2 SVGAGI. This CDR3 spans 17 amino acids. Between the trimmed V and J ends, which lost 2 bases and 4 bases, there was a span of 20 bases. The CDR3 DNA sequence: TGTGCCAGCAGTTACACGTCGTCTGCCGGGACCGGCTATGGCTACACCTTC. Amino acid sequence: CASSYTSSAGTGYGYTF.

The chain combines TRBV20-1 with TRBJ1-2; 7 bases map to TRBD1. This CDR3 contains 13 residues. Trimming removed 5 bases from V and 3 bases from J; junction bases left unmatched: 6. Germline CDR1 DFQATT, CDR2 SNEGSKA (reference sequence). As DNA, the CDR3 is TGCAGTGCTGAAGAAACAGGGGACTATGGCTACACCTTC. This codes for CSAEETGDYGYTF.